The entry below gives a single TCR beta chain sequence along with its context. Germline CDR1 reads MNHNS; CDR2 reads SASEGT. Trimming at V came to 6 bases and at J to 2 bases, leaving 3 bases not matched to a gene. The CDR3 spans 14 residues. Researchers ran the PCR with 60 Vbeta and 13 Jbeta primers. As originally analysed: In a later analysis, roughly 10 million of tens of millions of unique beta chains occurred in at least two donors. TCRdb's table, derived via immunoSEQ multiplex PCR, lists solely in-frame clones and lacks some. V and J calls and clone size come straight from that table; D and trimming were deduced from the DNA. Of 79,000 or so clones in the sample, under 85% were seen once. This sample was taken from a study of cytomegalovirus exposure and HLA in healthy donors.

The TCR originated in a woman aged 40 to 55 in good health and CMV-seropositive. The V gene is TRBV6-1, the J gene TRBJ2-7, with TRBD2 matching over 11 bases. The sequenced material came from PBMCs. The CDR3 region has the DNA TGTGCCAGCAGGGGGACTAGCGGAACCTACGAGCAGTACTTC. Translation: CASRGTSGTYEQYF.